This TCR beta chain was captured by sequencing in a study of CD8+CD57+ T cells in acquired aplastic anemia. Turning to the study itself: DNA per sorted CD4+ or CD8+ sample ranged about 0.2 to 30 ug, averaging roughly 3.2 ug. Study results and caveats: CD8+ Simpson's diversity did not differ significantly between patients and controls. The study identified about 30 CD8+ CDR3 sequences shared by patients and controls.

Genomic DNA was employed as the template in profiling TCR beta VDJ and CDR3. TCRdb reprocessed the reads via MiXCR and lists one record per CDR3 protein. The table lists 200,000 to 250,000 distinct CDR3 sequences, roughly 50% of them singletons. Before being chosen for sequencing, patients had shown CD8+CD57+ cell expansion by flow cytometry. Patients had received no therapy at the time of blood sampling. With regard to this clonotype: Its antigen remains unknown.

Germline V gene data show CDR1 as DFQATT and CDR2 as SNEGSKA (reference sequence). V lost 6 bases and J lost 2; bases outside the gene matches: 12. This CDR3 has 16 residues. V gene TRBV20-1 combines with J gene TRBJ2-5; TRBD2 agrees at 10 bases. The clonotype originates from a human donor with aplastic anemia. The sample was sorted CD4+, CD8+, or CD8+CD57+ T cells (not recorded which) from PBMCs. The CDR3 here is CSAQKPGLAHQETQYF. In nucleotides, the CDR3 is TGCAGTGCACAAAAACCGGGACTAGCGCATCAAGAGACCCAGTACTTC.